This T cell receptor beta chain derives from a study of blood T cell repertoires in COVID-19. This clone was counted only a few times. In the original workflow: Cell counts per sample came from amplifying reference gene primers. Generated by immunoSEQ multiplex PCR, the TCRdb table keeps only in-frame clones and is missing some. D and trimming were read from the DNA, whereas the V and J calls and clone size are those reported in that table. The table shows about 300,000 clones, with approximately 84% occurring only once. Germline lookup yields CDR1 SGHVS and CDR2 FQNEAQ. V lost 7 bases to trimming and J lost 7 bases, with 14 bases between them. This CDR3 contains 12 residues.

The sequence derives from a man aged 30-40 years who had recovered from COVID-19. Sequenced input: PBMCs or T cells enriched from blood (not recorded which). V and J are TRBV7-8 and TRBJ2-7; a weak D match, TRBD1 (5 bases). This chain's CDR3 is CASTTVRTEQYF. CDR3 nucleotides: TGTGCCAGCACCACAGTCAGGACAGAGCAGTACTTC.